The 21 T cell receptor beta chains below were found in one sample sequenced in a study of CD8 T cells in Susac syndrome. It was with random hexamers that 0.5 to 1 ug RNA was reverse transcribed. One entry per CDR3 protein, called by TCRdb with MiXCR from the immunoSEQ multiplex PCR reads. The table records fewer than 85,000 distinct CDR3 sequences, about 95% of them present only once. The sample comprised CD8+ T cells from PBMCs. These receptors originate from a human donor with multiple sclerosis.

This chain links TRBV30 with TRBJ2-1, with D unresolved. The CDR3 runs 13 residues. Between the trimmed V and J ends, which lost 5 bases and 8 bases, there was a span of 16 bases. CDR1 GTSNPN and CDR2 SVGIG come from the germline V gene (reference sequence). In DNA form, the CDR3 reads TGTGCCTGGCATCTGGGAAGAATTGATGAGCAGTTCTTC. Translation: CAWHLGRIDEQFF.

This rearrangement joins TRBV4-3 to TRBJ2-3, with 9 bases fitting TRBD2. V shed 0 bases and J 4 bases; nucleotides not matched to a gene: 2. Germline CDR1 and CDR2: LGHNA and YSLEER. The CDR3 has 15 residues. The CDR3 nucleotides read TGCGCCAGCAGCCAAGAGCGGGGGGGCCCAGATACGCAGTATTTT. Protein sequence: CASSQERGGPDTQYF.

The chain is built from TRBV7-9 and TRBJ2-3, with D possibly matching TRBD1 (5 bases). CDR3 length: 13 amino acids. Trimming took 3 bases from V and 5 from J, leaving 9 bases between them. The germline gives CDR1 SEHNR, CDR2 FQNEAQ (reference sequence). Written as DNA, the CDR3 is TGTGCCAGCAGCTTCCAGGGATTAGATACGCAGTATTTT. It encodes CASSFQGLDTQYF.

The chain combines TRBV6-5 with TRBJ1-2; 7 bases line up with TRBD1. The V and J ends lost 2 bases and 0 bases, in that order; junction bases with no gene match: 9. Germline CDR1 and CDR2: MNHEY and SVGAGI. This CDR3 contains 17 residues. DNA of the CDR3: TGTGCCAGCAGTTACCCCCGGGACAGCACGGCTAACTATGGCTACACCTTC. As protein: CASSYPRDSTANYGYTF.

The chain links TRBV29-1 to TRBJ2-1; D ambiguous. V was cut by 1 base and J by 0 bases, with 13 bases left in between. CDR1 SQVTM and CDR2 ANQGSEA come from the germline V gene. The CDR3 runs to 16 residues. CDR3 loop: CSVEAAGLSSYNEQFF. As DNA, the CDR3 is TGCAGCGTTGAAGCGGCCGGTCTAAGCTCCTACAATGAGCAGTTCTTC.

V and J are TRBV10-2 and TRBJ2-5; tentatively, D is TRBD1 (6 bases). The CDR3 spans 14 residues. Trimming took off 4 bases at V and 5 bases at J, with 14 bases between the two ends. The germline V gene encodes CDR1 WSHSY and CDR2 SAAADI. CDR3 sequence reads: CASSGGPRGETQYF. As DNA, the CDR3 is TGCGCCAGCAGTGGAGGGCCTAGGGGGGAGACCCAGTACTTC.

The J gene is TRBJ2-1, the V gene TRBV7-9; TRBD1 might be the D (6 bases). Trimming removed 5 bases at V and 7 bases at J, with 24 bases between. The CDR3 spans 17 residues. Germline assignment: CDR1 SEHNR and CDR2 FQNEAQ (reference sequence). For the CDR3, the DNA is TGTGCCAGCAGCCCCCCCGGCTTGGGGGCTGTGGTTAATGAGCAGTTCTTC. As protein: CASSPPGLGAVVNEQFF. Filled out from reference TRBV7-9 and TRBJ2-1, the complete variable domain reads DTGVSQNPRHKITKRGQNVTFRCDPISEHNRLYWYRQTLGQGPEFLTYFQNEAQLEKSRLLSDRFSAERPKGSFSTLEIQRTEQGDSAMYLCASSPPGLGAVVNEQFFGPGTRLTVL.

This chain's CDR3 is CAGTSGANVLTF. The CDR3 DNA follows: TGTGCCGGGACCTCTGGGGCCAACGTCCTGACTTTC. The chain uses TRBV6-1 and TRBJ2-6; the D call may be TRBD1 or TRBD2 (5 bases each). V lost 11 bases, J lost 0 bases, and 5 bases lay in between. Germline lookup yields CDR1 MNHNS and CDR2 SASEGT. This CDR3 region has 12 residues.

This sequence joins TRBV15 and TRBJ1-2, with D maybe TRBD1 (6 bases). Germline CDR1 reads LNHNV; CDR2 reads YYDKDF (reference sequence). CDR3 length: 15 amino acids. V was trimmed by 0 bases and J by 8 bases, leaving 16 bases between them. In DNA form, the CDR3 reads TGTGCCACCAGCAGAGATTTATCACAGGGCGAAGGCTACACCTTC. Its protein is CATSRDLSQGEGYTF.

The V call is TRBV19, the J call TRBJ1-1; 7 nucleotides align to TRBD1. Trimming cost V 5 bases and J 5 bases; bases outside gene matches: 11. Per the germline V gene, CDR1 is LNHDA and CDR2 is SQIVND (reference sequence). This CDR3 is built from 15 residues. The DNA for the CDR3 is TGTGCCAGTAGTCCCCCGACAGGGTTCTTGACTGAAGCTTTCTTT. Amino acids: CASSPPTGFLTEAFF. Drawing the rest from reference TRBV19 and TRBJ1-1, the complete variable domain is DGGITQSPKYLFRKEGQNVTLSCEQNLNHDAMYWYRQDPGQGLRLIYYSQIVNDFQKGDIAEGYSVSREKKESFPLTVTSAQKNPTAFYLCASSPPTGFLTEAFFGQGTRLTVV.

The gene calls are TRBV15 and TRBJ2-1; D may be TRBD1 (6 bases). The CDR3 extends over 13 amino acids. V dropped 11 bases and J dropped 4 bases, with 15 bases sitting between them. CDR1 LNHNV and CDR2 YYDKDF come from the germline V gene (reference sequence). DNA of the CDR3: TGTGCCGCCTCAGGGGAAAGGTACAATGAGCAGTTCTTC. It specifies CAASGERYNEQFF.

The V and J genes are TRBV10-3 and TRBJ1-1; 8 bases match TRBD1. CDR1 and CDR2 (germline): ENHRY, SYGVKD. This CDR3 region has 11 residues. The junction had 6 bases not matched to a gene; V was cut back by 11 bases and J by 7 bases. CDR3 in amino acids: CAADRGGEAFF. The CDR3 DNA reads as TGTGCCGCAGACAGGGGCGGTGAAGCTTTCTTT.

The chain recombines TRBV12-3 or TRBV12-4 with TRBJ1-5; no clear D. The CDR3 loop spans 14 amino acids. Trimming shortened V by 5 bases and J by 4 bases, and 12 bases separated the two germline ends. This CDR3 is CASSPDVGNQPQHF. CDR3 DNA sequence: TGTGCCAGCAGTCCCGATGTAGGGAATCAGCCCCAGCATTTT.

The chain uses TRBV5-6 and TRBJ2-7; D gene unclear. This CDR3 has 13 amino acids. V was trimmed by 0 bases and J by 6 bases, leaving 10 bases between them. Germline lookup yields CDR1 SGHDT and CDR2 YYEEEE. DNA for the CDR3: TGTGCCAGCAGCTTGGGGAGTTTCGTCGAGCAGTACTTC. It yields the protein CASSLGSFVEQYF.

This clonotype appeared once. The CDR3 spells CASSQPTDTQYF. The DNA for the CDR3 is TGCGCCAGCAGTCAACCCACAGATACGCAGTATTTT. The chain is built from TRBV23-1 and TRBJ2-3; D is undetermined. Being an ORF, TRBV23-1 has a function that is uncertain. This CDR3 region has 12 residues. V was trimmed by 2 bases and J by 2 bases, leaving 2 bases between them.

The chain carries TRBV6-5 and TRBJ2-7; D is possibly TRBD1 (6 bases). CDR3 size: 13 residues. Germline-derived CDR1 and CDR2 are MNHEY and SVGAGI. Trimming pared 5 bases from V and 1 base from J, leaving 9 bases between. DNA for the CDR3: TGTGCCAGCAGTCTTGACAGGTCCTACGAGCAGTACTTC. This translates into CASSLDRSYEQYF.

This sequence joins TRBV20-1 and TRBJ2-7, with no clear D. The CDR3 runs to 15 residues. Trimming removed 1 base from V and 0 bases from J, with 13 bases in between. The germline CDR1 and CDR2 sequences are DFQATT and SNEGSKA (reference sequence). The chain's CDR3 is CSARVKGKYSYEQYF. CDR3 sequence (DNA): TGCAGTGCTAGAGTGAAGGGAAAATACTCCTACGAGCAGTACTTC.

The chain recombines TRBV12-3 or TRBV12-4 with TRBJ2-7; no firm D call. This CDR3 has 12 amino acids. The V and J ends lost 5 bases and 2 bases respectively, with 7 bases between them. CDR3 sequence (DNA): TGTGCCAGCAGTACCGATCCCTACGAGCAGTACTTC. Translating it yields CASSTDPYEQYF.

This chain uses TRBV7-9 with TRBJ1-6; 9 bases fit TRBD1. V lost 5 bases to trimming and J lost 9 bases; unmatched junction nucleotides: 8. Per the germline V gene, CDR1 is SEHNR and CDR2 is FQNEAQ (reference sequence). The CDR3 is 15 amino acids. The CDR3 region is CASSSGTGSSSPLHF. In DNA, the CDR3 is TGTGCCAGCAGCAGCGGGACAGGGTCAAGTTCACCCCTCCACTTT.

This chain links TRBV27 with TRBJ2-1, with 9 bases identical to TRBD1. From germline, CDR1 is MNHEY and CDR2 SMNVEV (reference sequence). V was pared by 7 bases and J by 9 bases, with 13 bases of the junction left unmatched. This CDR3 contains 15 residues. CDR3 sequence (DNA): TGTGCCAGCAAGCGAGACAGGGGGTATTGGATTGAGCAGTTCTTC. Translation gives CASKRDRGYWIEQFF.

The genes are TRBV27 and TRBJ1-1, with D possibly being TRBD1 (6 bases). The germline CDR1 and CDR2 sequences are MNHEY and SMNVEV (reference sequence). The V end was cut by 0 bases, the J end by 5 bases, with 13 bases between. This CDR3 spans 15 amino acids. CDR3 DNA sequence: TGTGCCAGCAGTTTATCTGGTACAGGGTTAACTGAAGCTTTCTTT. This codes for CASSLSGTGLTEAFF.